The sequence of this T cell receptor (beta chain) was determined in a study of blood T cell repertoires in COVID-19. This CDR3 is 17 amino acids long. Germline-derived CDR1 and CDR2 are PRHDT and FYEKMQ (reference sequence). The germline V and J ends were trimmed by 4 bases and 5 bases, with 23 bases remaining between them. Per the study methods: Amplified reference gene primers provided the basis for estimating nucleated cell counts. Data came from immunoSEQ multiplex PCR; TCRdb stores just in-frame clones and leaves some out. The V and J calls and clone size come from that table; D and trimming were worked out from the DNA. This sample has a few hundred thousand clones, with around 85% found just once.

The clonotype comes from a man between 35 and 55 years old who had recovered from COVID-19. The specimen was PBMCs or T cells enriched from blood (not recorded which). The gene calls are TRBV13 and TRBJ1-1; possibly TRBD1 for D (6 bases). The CDR3 loop reads CASSSLLTGRAYTEAFF. The CDR3 DNA reads TGTGCCAGCAGCTCACTATTAACAGGGAGGGCATATACTGAAGCTTTCTTT.